This T cell receptor (beta chain) was obtained from a study of CD8+CD57+ T cells in acquired aplastic anemia. Study as a whole: The sorted CD4+ and CD8+ cells yielded an average around 3.2 ug of DNA. General study results and limits: Patients did not significantly differ from controls in CD8+ Simpson's diversity.

J lost 4 bases, V lost 6 bases, and 9 bases had no gene match. The CDR3 covers 15 residues. The germline gives CDR1 SGHVS, CDR2 FQNEAQ. This clonotype was observed at least ten times. The antigen remains undetermined. Genomic DNA, serving as template, underwent TCR beta VDJ and CDR3 profiling. TCRdb used MiXCR to reprocess the reads, holding one entry per CDR3 protein. This sample carries around 400,000 distinct CDR3 sequences, 65% to 75% of them seen once, and the ten largest clones take 4%. V usage is TRBV7-8 and J usage is TRBJ1-3; 7 bases align to TRBD1. The sequenced material came from sorted CD4+, CD8+, or CD8+CD57+ T cells (not recorded which) from PBMCs. The receptor comes from a human donor in good health, serving as a control. Here the CDR3 reads CASRTGTYSGNTIYF. The CDR3 nucleotides read TGTGCCAGCAGGACAGGGACTTACTCCGGAAACACCATATATTTT.